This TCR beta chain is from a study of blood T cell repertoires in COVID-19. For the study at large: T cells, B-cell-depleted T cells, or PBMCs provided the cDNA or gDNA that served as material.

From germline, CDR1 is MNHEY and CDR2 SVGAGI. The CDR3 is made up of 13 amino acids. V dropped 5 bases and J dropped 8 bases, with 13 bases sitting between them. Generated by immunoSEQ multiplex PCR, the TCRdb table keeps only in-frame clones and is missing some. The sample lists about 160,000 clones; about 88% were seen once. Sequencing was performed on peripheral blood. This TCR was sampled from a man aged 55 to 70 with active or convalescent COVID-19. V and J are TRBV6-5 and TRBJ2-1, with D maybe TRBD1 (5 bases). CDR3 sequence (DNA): TGTGCCAGCAGTCCTGGGGCTTCCTATGAGCAGTTCTTC. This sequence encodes CASSPGASYEQFF.